Below, 20 T cell receptor beta chains from the same sample are listed, as sequenced in a study of beta chain features in type 1 diabetes. Their antigen targets remain unknown. The investigators reverse transcribed all of the isolated RNA, so they sequenced expressed TCRB transcripts. Produced via immunoSEQ multiplex PCR; TCRdb's table is partial and in-frame only. The data contain hundreds of thousands of clones, roughly 9% of them singletons. Study observations and caveats: Within each of all four CD4+ subsets, Type 1 diabetes patients had TCRB CDR3s that were moderately but significantly shorter.

Sequencing was performed on central memory CD4+ T cells from blood. Every receptor here comes from a man aged 25 to 45 with type 1 diabetes.

The CDR3 sequence is CASSLVVEETQYF. CDR3 DNA: TGTGCCAGCAGCTTAGTTGTGGAAGAGACCCAGTACTTC. J is TRBJ2-5 and V is TRBV7-2; D is unclear. This CDR3 region has 13 residues. With 1 base removed from V and 3 bases from J, the gap between germline ends came to 6 bases. Germline loops: CDR1 SGHTA, CDR2 FQGNSA.

The rearrangement uses TRBV19 and TRBJ2-1; 7 bases line up with TRBD2. The J segment lost 5 bases and the V segment lost 1 base, leaving 11 bases of the junction unmatched. This CDR3 comprises 17 residues. Germline V gives CDR1 LNHDA, CDR2 SQIVND (reference sequence). The chain's CDR3 is CASSIGGSGAGNNEQFF. CDR3 in DNA: TGTGCCAGTAGTATAGGAGGATCGGGAGCGGGAAACAATGAGCAGTTCTTC. Full variable domain (remainder filled in from reference TRBV19 and TRBJ2-1): DGGITQSPKYLFRKEGQNVTLSCEQNLNHDAMYWYRQDPGQGLRLIYYSQIVNDFQKGDIAEGYSVSREKKESFPLTVTSAQKNPTAFYLCASSIGGSGAGNNEQFFGPGTRLTVL.

This clone was picked up a small number of times. Being one base from a much bigger clone, this may be a read error. Other DNA sequences from this sample encode an identical CDR3 as well. The V gene is TRBV7-9, the J gene TRBJ2-5, with 7 bases matching TRBD1. Germline values: CDR1 SEHNR, CDR2 FQNEAQ (reference sequence). V dropped 3 bases and J dropped 2; count of bases not matched to a gene: 0. This CDR3 region has 13 residues. The CDR3, as DNA: TGTGCCAGCAGCTTGGGACAGCAAGAGACCCAGTACTTC. Residues: CASSLGQQETQYF.

The V and J genes are TRBV7-9 and TRBJ1-1; 7 positions match TRBD1. This CDR3 region has 14 residues. Germline V gene lookup returns CDR1 SEHNR and CDR2 FQNEAQ (reference sequence). V was pared by 6 bases and J by 0 bases, with 4 bases of the junction left unmatched. CDR3 coding DNA: TGTGCCAGCAGATCTGACAGGGTGAACACTGAAGCTTTCTTT. Translation gives CASRSDRVNTEAFF.

J is TRBJ2-7 and V is TRBV29-1, with 10 bases lining up with TRBD1. The CDR3 sequence is 13 residues long. V lost 2 bases and J lost 7; bases outside the gene matches: 5. Per germline, CDR1 SQVTM and CDR2 ANQGSEA. CDR3 coding DNA: TGCAGCGTTGAATGGACAGGGGGGATGGAGCAGTACTTC. Translating it yields CSVEWTGGMEQYF.

The chain has TRBV30 and TRBJ1-2, with TRBD1 matching over 7 bases. CDR1 is GTSNPN and CDR2 is SVGIG in the germline V gene (reference sequence). The trim removed 8 bases at V and 2 bases at J, leaving 8 bases unmatched. The CDR3 runs 13 residues. This CDR3 is CASQTGANYGYTF. The DNA for the CDR3 is TGTGCCAGTCAAACAGGGGCCAACTATGGCTACACCTTC. Variable domain in full (rest from reference TRBV30 and TRBJ1-2): SQTIHQWPATLVQPVGSPLSLECTVEGTSNPNLYWYRQAAGRGLQLLFYSVGIGQISSEVPQNLSASRPQDRQFILSSKKLLLSDSGFYLCASQTGANYGYTFGSGTRLTVV.

This rearrangement joins TRBV14 to TRBJ2-1; 11 bases are shared with TRBD1. Germline CDR1 and CDR2: SGHDN and FVKESK. V lost 8 bases, J lost 6 bases, and 3 bases stayed unmatched. There are 13 residues in the CDR3. CDR3 in amino acids: CASGQGASNEQFF. The CDR3 DNA sequence: TGTGCCAGCGGACAGGGGGCAAGCAATGAGCAGTTCTTC.

Regarding this clone: A much larger clonotype is one base distant, so this may be a read error. CDR3 region: CASSLDGAGANVLTF. CDR3 coding DNA: TGTGCCAGCAGCTTGGATGGGGCTGGGGCCAACGTCCTGACTTTC. The J gene is TRBJ2-6, the V gene TRBV5-4; D call uncertain. This CDR3 comprises 15 residues. Trimming left V 0 bases short and J 2 bases short, with 6 bases between. Per the germline V gene, CDR1 is SGHNT and CDR2 is YYREEE (reference sequence). Based on the CDR3 plus reference TRBV5-4 and TRBJ2-6, the full variable domain is ETGVTQSPTHLIKTRGQQVTLRCSSQSGHNTVSWYQQALGQGPQFIFQYYREEENGRGNFPPRFSGLQFPNYSSELNVNALELDDSALYLCASSLDGAGANVLTFGAGSRLTVL.

The chain links TRBV10-3 to TRBJ1-1; 8 positions match TRBD1. The CDR3 is 13 residues long. V shed 4 bases, J shed 5 bases, and the junction held 3 bases outside the gene matches. Germline CDR1 ENHRY, CDR2 SYGVKD. The DNA for the CDR3 is TGTGCCATCAGTGGGACAGGGAGAACTGAAGCTTTCTTT. Translated: CAISGTGRTEAFF.

The J gene is TRBJ2-7, the V gene TRBV28, with 10 bases that match TRBD1. Germline assignment: CDR1 MDHEN and CDR2 SYDVKM. The CDR3 sequence is 16 residues long. Trimming took 5 bases from V and 7 from J; bases not matched to a gene: 14. The CDR3, as DNA: TGTGCCAGCAGTCCCGCGACAGGGGGCGCCCGGGGAGAGCAGTACTTC. It translates to CASSPATGGARGEQYF.

The rearrangement joins TRBV19 to TRBJ1-2; 9 nucleotides line up with TRBD1. V was clipped by 7 bases and J by 2 bases; unmatched bases: 8. Germline loops: CDR1 LNHDA, CDR2 SQIVND (reference sequence). The CDR3 is 15 amino acids. The CDR3 reads CASTDPGTGNYGYTF. The CDR3 coding sequence is TGTGCCAGTACTGATCCGGGGACAGGGAACTATGGCTACACCTTC.

The table lists this clone with a few counts. V usage is TRBV28 and J usage is TRBJ1-2, with no clear D. Trimming removed 8 bases from V and 6 bases from J, with 19 bases in between. The germline V gene has CDR1 MDHEN and CDR2 SYDVKM. CDR3 length: 14 residues. The CDR3: CASALVAGPNGYTF. The CDR3 DNA is TGTGCCAGCGCTCTAGTAGCCGGGCCCAATGGCTACACCTTC.

This clone was seen at least ten times. V gene TRBV18 combines with J gene TRBJ1-4, with D possibly TRBD1 on 5 matching bases. Germline V gives CDR1 KGHSH, CDR2 LQKENI. The V end was cut by 6 bases, the J end by 4 bases, with 12 bases between. CDR3 length equals 14 residues. The CDR3 loop reads CASSPGPHNEKLFF. In DNA form, the CDR3 reads TGTGCCAGCTCCCCGGGACCGCATAATGAAAAACTGTTTTTT.

This clone occurred a few times. The rearrangement uses TRBV18 and TRBJ2-4; 10 bases map to TRBD1. The V and J ends lost 3 bases and 1 base, in that order; junction bases with no gene match: 9. Germline V gives CDR1 KGHSH, CDR2 LQKENI. The CDR3 runs 18 residues. CDR3 region: CASSPTTGGVGAKNIQYF. Here the CDR3 DNA reads TGTGCCAGCTCACCTACGACAGGGGGCGTCGGGGCCAAAAACATTCAGTACTTC.

This clone has more than one count but fewer than ten. This chain uses TRBV4-1 with TRBJ2-3; D may be TRBD2 (5 bases). Trimming removed 1 base from V and 3 bases from J, with 11 bases in between. This CDR3 is 15 amino acids long. The germline V gene has CDR1 MGHRA and CDR2 YSYEKL. CDR3 sequence: CASSQGVRGTDTQYF. The CDR3 DNA is TGCGCCAGCAGCCAAGGGGTACGCGGGACAGATACGCAGTATTTT.

The chain couples TRBV6-5 to TRBJ1-2; 9 positions match TRBD1. V shed 4 bases, J shed 7 bases, and the junction held 7 bases outside the gene matches. Germline loops: CDR1 MNHEY, CDR2 SVGAGI. This CDR3 is built from 14 residues. The chain's CDR3 is CASSSRDRVTGYTF. For the CDR3, the DNA is TGTGCCAGCAGTTCCCGGGACAGGGTTACTGGCTACACCTTC.

A few counts support this clone. At one end, the junction sequence differs from germline, possibly due to a read error. This rearrangement joins TRBV2 to TRBJ1-5; 9 bases align to TRBD1. Germline V gene lookup returns CDR1 SNHLY and CDR2 FYNNEI. The CDR3 runs 13 residues. The CDR3 coding sequence is TGTGCCAGCAGGGGACAGGGCAAACAGCCCCAGCATTTT. It codes for CASRGQGKQPQHF.

In its sample, this clone was seen many times. This sequence joins TRBV5-1 and TRBJ1-1, with 7 nucleotides matching TRBD1. V shed 2 bases and J 7 bases; nucleotides not matched to a gene: 11. The CDR3 is 15 amino acids. Per the germline V gene, CDR1 is SGHRS and CDR2 is YFSETQ. In DNA form, the CDR3 reads TGCGCCAGCAGCTTACAAATCCCGGGACAGAGTGAAGCTTTCTTT. It is translated as CASSLQIPGQSEAFF.

This chain links TRBV7-2 with TRBJ1-5; D gene uncertain. V was shortened by 0 bases and J by 7 bases, with 7 bases between the two germline ends. Germline values: CDR1 SGHTA, CDR2 FQGNSA. This CDR3 comprises 13 residues. The CDR3 region has the DNA TGTGCCAGCAGCTTAGCGGAAGGCCAGCCCCAGCATTTT. Its translation: CASSLAEGQPQHF.

This clone occurred many times. V usage is TRBV2 and J usage is TRBJ2-1; D may correspond to TRBD1 or TRBD2 (5 bases each). This CDR3 has 13 residues. The germline V gene has CDR1 SNHLY and CDR2 FYNNEI. V gave up 8 bases and J gave up 13 bases, with 21 bases separating them. CDR3 residues: CASLRDVRSRQFF. CDR3 coding DNA: TGTGCCAGCCTACGGGACGTGAGATCCCGACAGTTCTTC.